This entry lists 3 T cell receptor beta chains sequenced from one sample in a study of blood T cell repertoires in COVID-19. Clones were read by immunoSEQ multiplex PCR, and TCRdb kept only the in-frame ones, dropping some. Of roughly 79,000 clones listed, 70% to 90% are singletons. Sequences were obtained from peripheral blood. Receptor source: a man aged 45-65 years with active COVID-19.

The chain combines TRBV4-1 with TRBJ2-7; D perhaps matches TRBD1 (6 bases). Germline loops: CDR1 MGHRA, CDR2 YSYEKL. This CDR3 spans 14 amino acids. Trimming took 0 bases from V and 4 from J, leaving 10 bases between them. The CDR3 loop reads CASSQDGQSYEQYF. As DNA, the CDR3 is TGCGCCAGCAGCCAAGATGGACAGTCTTACGAGCAGTACTTC.

The table lists this clone with a count of one. CDR3 protein: CASSLIYRIKNSYNEQFF. CDR3 nucleotides: TGTGCCAGCAGTTTAATCTACAGAATTAAAAACTCCTACAATGAGCAGTTCTTC. The V call is TRBV28, the J call TRBJ2-1; no clear D gene. CDR1 and CDR2 (germline): MDHEN, SYDVKM. The ends were cut back, 2 bases at V and 0 bases at J, with 17 bases in the middle. This CDR3 has 18 residues.

The rearrangement joins TRBV25-1 to TRBJ1-2, with 7 bases that match TRBD1. The CDR3 has 13 residues. Germline CDR1 MGHDK, CDR2 SYGVNS. V lost 1 base, J lost 4 bases, and 0 bases stayed unmatched. The chain's CDR3 is CASSESGGYGYTF. In DNA, the CDR3 is TGTGCCAGCAGTGAATCAGGGGGCTATGGCTACACCTTC.